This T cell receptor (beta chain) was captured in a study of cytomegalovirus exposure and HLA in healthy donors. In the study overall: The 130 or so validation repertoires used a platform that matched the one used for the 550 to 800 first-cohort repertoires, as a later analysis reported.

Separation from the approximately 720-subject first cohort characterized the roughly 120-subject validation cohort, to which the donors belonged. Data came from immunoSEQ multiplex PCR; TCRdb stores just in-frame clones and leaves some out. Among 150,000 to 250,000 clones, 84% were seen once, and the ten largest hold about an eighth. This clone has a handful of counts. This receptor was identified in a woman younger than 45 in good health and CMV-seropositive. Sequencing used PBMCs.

The CDR3 region is CASSEGQPDQPQHF. CDR3 sequence (DNA): TGTGCCAGCAGTGAGGGACAGCCCGATCAGCCCCAGCATTTT. The chain combines TRBV6-1 with TRBJ1-5, with TRBD1 matching 7 bases. There are 14 residues in the CDR3. Germline V gene lookup returns CDR1 MNHNS and CDR2 SASEGT. The ends lost 3 bases at V and 5 bases at J; junction bases unmatched: 4.